This T cell receptor (beta chain) comes out of a study of blood T cell repertoires in COVID-19. CDR1 is LNHNV, CDR2 YYDKDF, per germline (reference sequence). With 0 bases clipped from V and 9 bases from J, the junction kept 8 bases outside the gene matches. This CDR3 is built from 15 residues. In the original processing: Amplification from reference gene primers served as the basis for estimated nucleated cell counts. The assay was immunoSEQ multiplex PCR, and TCRdb's table has in-frame clones only and misses some. The V and J calls and the clone size are those of that table, but D and trimming were determined from the DNA. Of 160,000 or so clones in the sample, about four fifths were seen once.

The TCR was taken from a man in his fifties or sixties with active or convalescent COVID-19. Sequenced material: peripheral blood. The J gene is TRBJ2-3, the V gene TRBV15; TRBD2 matches at 8 bases. The CDR3 DNA reads as TGTGCCACCAGCAGAGAGCGGGGGGCCCGCCCGACGCAGTATTTT. The encoded protein is CATSRERGARPTQYF.